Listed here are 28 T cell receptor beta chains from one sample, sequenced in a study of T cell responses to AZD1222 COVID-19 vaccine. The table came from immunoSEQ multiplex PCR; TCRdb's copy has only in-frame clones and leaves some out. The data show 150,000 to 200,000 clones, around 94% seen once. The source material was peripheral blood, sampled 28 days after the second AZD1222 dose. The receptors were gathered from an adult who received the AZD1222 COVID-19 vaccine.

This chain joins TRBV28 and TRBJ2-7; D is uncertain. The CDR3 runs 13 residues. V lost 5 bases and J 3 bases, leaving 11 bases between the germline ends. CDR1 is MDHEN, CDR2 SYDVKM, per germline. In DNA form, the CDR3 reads TGTGCCAGCAGTCCCGCCCAGCACTACGAGCAGTACTTC. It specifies CASSPAQHYEQYF. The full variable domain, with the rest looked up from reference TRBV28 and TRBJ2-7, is DVKVTQSSRYLVKRTGEKVFLECVQDMDHENMFWYRQDPGLGLRLIYFSYDVKMKEKGDIPEGYSVSREKKERFSLILESASTNQTSMYLCASSPAQHYEQYFGPGTRLTVT.

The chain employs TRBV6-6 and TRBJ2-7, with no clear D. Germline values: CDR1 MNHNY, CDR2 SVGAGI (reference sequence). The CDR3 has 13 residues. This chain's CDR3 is CVTRFAGAYEQYF. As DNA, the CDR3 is TGTGTCACACGCTTCGCCGGCGCCTACGAGCAGTACTTC.

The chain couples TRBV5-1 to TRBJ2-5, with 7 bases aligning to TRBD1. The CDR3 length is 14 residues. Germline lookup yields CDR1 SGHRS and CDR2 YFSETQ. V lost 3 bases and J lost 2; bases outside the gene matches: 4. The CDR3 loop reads CASSSGQTQETQYF. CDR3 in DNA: TGCGCCAGCAGCTCGGGACAGACACAAGAGACCCAGTACTTC. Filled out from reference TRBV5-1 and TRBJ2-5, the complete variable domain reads KAGVTQTPRYLIKTRGQQVTLSCSPISGHRSVSWYQQTPGQGLQFLFEYFSETQRNKGNFPGRFSGRQFSNSRSEMNVSTLELGDSALYLCASSSGQTQETQYFGPGTRLLVL.

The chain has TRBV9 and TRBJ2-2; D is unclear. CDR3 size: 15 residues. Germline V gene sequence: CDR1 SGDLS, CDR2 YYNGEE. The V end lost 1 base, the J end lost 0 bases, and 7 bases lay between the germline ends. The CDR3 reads CASSVLSANTGELFF. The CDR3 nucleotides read TGTGCCAGCAGCGTACTATCGGCGAACACCGGGGAGCTGTTTTTT.

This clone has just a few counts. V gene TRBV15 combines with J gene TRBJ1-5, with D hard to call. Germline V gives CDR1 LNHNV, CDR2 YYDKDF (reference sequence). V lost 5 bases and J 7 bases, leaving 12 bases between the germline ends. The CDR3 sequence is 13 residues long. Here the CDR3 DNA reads TGTGCCACCAGCCCGACCCTAGGCCAGCCCCAGCATTTT. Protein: CATSPTLGQPQHF.

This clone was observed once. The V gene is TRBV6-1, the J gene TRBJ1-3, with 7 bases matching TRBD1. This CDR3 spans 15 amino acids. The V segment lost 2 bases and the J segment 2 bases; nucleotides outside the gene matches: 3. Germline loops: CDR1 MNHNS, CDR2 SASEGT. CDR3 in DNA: TGTGCCAGCAGTGAATGGGGACAGACTGGAAACACCATATATTTT. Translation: CASSEWGQTGNTIYF.

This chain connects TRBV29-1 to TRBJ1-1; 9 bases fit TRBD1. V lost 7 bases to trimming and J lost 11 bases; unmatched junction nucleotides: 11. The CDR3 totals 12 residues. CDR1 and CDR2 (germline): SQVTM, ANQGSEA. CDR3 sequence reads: CSALSGTGMAFF. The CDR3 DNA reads TGCAGCGCCCTCTCCGGGACAGGGATGGCTTTCTTT.

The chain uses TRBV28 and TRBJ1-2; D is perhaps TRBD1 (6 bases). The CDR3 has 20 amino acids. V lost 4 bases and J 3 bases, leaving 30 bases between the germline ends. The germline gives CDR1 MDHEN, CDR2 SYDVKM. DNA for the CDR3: TGTGCCAGCAGTTACGGAGGGTACAGGGAGAGTCCCGTTGAGGACTATGGCTACACCTTC. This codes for CASSYGGYRESPVEDYGYTF.

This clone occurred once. CDR3 region: CAIASVGETQYF. The CDR3 coding sequence is TGTGCCATCGCCTCCGTCGGTGAGACCCAGTACTTC. The J gene is TRBJ2-5, the V gene TRBV27; unclear D gene. V dropped 10 bases and J dropped 5 bases, with 14 bases sitting between them. This CDR3 has 12 amino acids. Per germline, CDR1 MNHEY and CDR2 SMNVEV (reference sequence).

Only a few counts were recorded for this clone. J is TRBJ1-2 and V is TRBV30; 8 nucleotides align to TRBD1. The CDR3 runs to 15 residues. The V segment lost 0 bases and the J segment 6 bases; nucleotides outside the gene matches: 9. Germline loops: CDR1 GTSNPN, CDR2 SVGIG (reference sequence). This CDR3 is CAWSVQVTGANGYTF. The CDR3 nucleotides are TGTGCCTGGAGTGTACAGGTGACAGGGGCTAATGGCTACACCTTC.

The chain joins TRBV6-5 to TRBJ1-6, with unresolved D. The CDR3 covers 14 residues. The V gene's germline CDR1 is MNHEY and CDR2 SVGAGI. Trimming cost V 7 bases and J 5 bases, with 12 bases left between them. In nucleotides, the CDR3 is TGTGCCAGCACCCTTGGGCCCCATAATTCACCCCTCCACTTT. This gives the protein CASTLGPHNSPLHF.

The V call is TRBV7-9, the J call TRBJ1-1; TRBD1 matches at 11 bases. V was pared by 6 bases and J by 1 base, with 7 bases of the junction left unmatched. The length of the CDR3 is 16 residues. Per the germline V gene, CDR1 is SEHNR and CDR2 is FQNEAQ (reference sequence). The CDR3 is CASRTGTGGANTEAFF. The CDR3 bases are TGTGCCAGCAGAACCGGGACAGGGGGTGCGAACACTGAAGCTTTCTTT.

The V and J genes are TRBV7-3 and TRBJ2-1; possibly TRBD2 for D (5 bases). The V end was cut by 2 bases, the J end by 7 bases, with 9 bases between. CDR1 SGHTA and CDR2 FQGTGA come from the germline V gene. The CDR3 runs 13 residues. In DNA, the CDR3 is TGTGCCAGCAGCTTATCTGGCGGGAATGAGCAGTTCTTC. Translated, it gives CASSLSGGNEQFF.

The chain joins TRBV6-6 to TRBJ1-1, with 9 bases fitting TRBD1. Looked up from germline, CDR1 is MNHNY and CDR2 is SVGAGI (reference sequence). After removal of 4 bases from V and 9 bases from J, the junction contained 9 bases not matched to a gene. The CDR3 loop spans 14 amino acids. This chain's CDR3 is CASSSPRDRVKAFF. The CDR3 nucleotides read TGTGCCAGCAGTTCCCCCCGGGACAGGGTTAAAGCTTTCTTT.

As DNA, the CDR3 is TGTGCCAGTAGTATCTACGGGGGGAACACCGGGGAGCTGTTTTTT. Translation gives CASSIYGGNTGELFF. V and J are TRBV19 and TRBJ2-2; tentatively, D is TRBD2 (6 bases). Germline values: CDR1 LNHDA, CDR2 SQIVND (reference sequence). V lost 3 bases and J lost 1, with 9 bases in between. The CDR3 sequence is 15 residues long.

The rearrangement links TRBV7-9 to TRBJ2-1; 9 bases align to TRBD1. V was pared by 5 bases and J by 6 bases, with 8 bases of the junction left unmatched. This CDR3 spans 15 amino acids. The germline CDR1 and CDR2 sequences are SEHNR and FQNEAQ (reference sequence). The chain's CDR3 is CASSPPDRGGNEQFF. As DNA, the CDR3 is TGTGCCAGCAGCCCACCGGACAGGGGCGGCAATGAGCAGTTCTTC.

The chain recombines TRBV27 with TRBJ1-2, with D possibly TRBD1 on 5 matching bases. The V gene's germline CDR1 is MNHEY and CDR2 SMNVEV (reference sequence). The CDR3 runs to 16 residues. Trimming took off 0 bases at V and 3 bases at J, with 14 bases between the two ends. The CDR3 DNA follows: TGTGCCAGCAGTTTATCGTTCCAGGGTAGATACTATGGCTACACCTTC. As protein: CASSLSFQGRYYGYTF.

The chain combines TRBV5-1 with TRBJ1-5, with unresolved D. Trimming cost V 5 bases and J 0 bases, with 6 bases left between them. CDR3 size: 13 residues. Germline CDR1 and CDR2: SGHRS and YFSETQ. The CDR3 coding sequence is TGCGCCAGCAGGCAGAATAGCAATCAGCCCCAGCATTTT. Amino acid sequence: CASRQNSNQPQHF. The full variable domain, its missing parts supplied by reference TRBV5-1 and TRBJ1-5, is KAGVTQTPRYLIKTRGQQVTLSCSPISGHRSVSWYQQTPGQGLQFLFEYFSETQRNKGNFPGRFSGRQFSNSRSEMNVSTLELGDSALYLCASRQNSNQPQHFGDGTRLSIL.

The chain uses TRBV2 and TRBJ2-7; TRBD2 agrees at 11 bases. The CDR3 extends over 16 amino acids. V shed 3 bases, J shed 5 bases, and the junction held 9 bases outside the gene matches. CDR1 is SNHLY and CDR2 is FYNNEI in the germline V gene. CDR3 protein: CASSEFVAGGRHEQYF. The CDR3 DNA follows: TGTGCCAGCAGTGAGTTTGTAGCGGGAGGGCGGCACGAGCAGTACTTC.

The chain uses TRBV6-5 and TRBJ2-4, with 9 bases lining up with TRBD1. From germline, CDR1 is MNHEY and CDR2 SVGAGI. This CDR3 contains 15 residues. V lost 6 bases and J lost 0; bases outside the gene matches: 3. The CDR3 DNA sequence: TGTGCCAGCAGACAGGGGGCTATAGCCAAAAACATTCAGTACTTC. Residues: CASRQGAIAKNIQYF.

CDR3 amino acids: CASSAQPTGGKVEKLFF. The CDR3 DNA follows: TGTGCCAGCAGTGCCCAACCGACAGGGGGAAAAGTTGAAAAACTGTTTTTT. V gene TRBV25-1 combines with J gene TRBJ1-4; 9 positions agree with TRBD1. There are 17 residues in the CDR3. V dropped 4 bases and J dropped 7; count of bases not matched to a gene: 13. Looked up from germline, CDR1 is MGHDK and CDR2 is SYGVNS.

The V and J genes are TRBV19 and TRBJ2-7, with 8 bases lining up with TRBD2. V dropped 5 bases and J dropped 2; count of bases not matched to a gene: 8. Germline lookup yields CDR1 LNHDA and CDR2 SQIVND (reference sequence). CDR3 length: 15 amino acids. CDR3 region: CASSPTSAWAYEQYF. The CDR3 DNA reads TGTGCCAGTAGTCCGACTAGCGCGTGGGCCTACGAGCAGTACTTC.

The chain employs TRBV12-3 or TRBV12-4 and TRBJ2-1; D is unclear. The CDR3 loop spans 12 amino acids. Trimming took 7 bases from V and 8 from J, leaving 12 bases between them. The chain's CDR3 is CASTKLGDEQFF. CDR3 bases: TGTGCCAGCACTAAACTTGGCGATGAGCAGTTCTTC.

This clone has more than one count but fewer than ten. The CDR3 DNA sequence: TGCAGCGCCGAGGGGGGGGCCACCGGGGAGCTGTTTTTT. It codes for CSAEGGATGELFF. J is TRBJ2-2 and V is TRBV29-1, with D tentatively TRBD2 (7 bases). The length of the CDR3 is 13 residues. Deletions cut 7 bases from V and 4 bases from J, with 13 bases between. Germline CDR1 and CDR2: SQVTM and ANQGSEA.

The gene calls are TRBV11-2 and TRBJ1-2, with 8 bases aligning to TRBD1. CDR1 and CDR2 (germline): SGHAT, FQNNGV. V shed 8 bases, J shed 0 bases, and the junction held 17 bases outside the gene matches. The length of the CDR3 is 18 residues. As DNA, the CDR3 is TGTGCCAGCTCCCCTGGGGGACAGGCACTTCTAGCTAACTATGGCTACACCTTC. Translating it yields CASSPGGQALLANYGYTF.

The CDR3 reads CASVPGTMVTGELFF. CDR3 DNA sequence: TGTGCCAGCGTCCCCGGGACAATGGTAACCGGGGAGCTGTTTTTT. The rearrangement links TRBV6-5 to TRBJ2-2, with D possibly matching TRBD1 (6 bases). The germline V gene has CDR1 MNHEY and CDR2 SVGAGI. CDR3 size: 15 residues. V was trimmed by 8 bases and J by 5 bases, leaving 18 bases between them.

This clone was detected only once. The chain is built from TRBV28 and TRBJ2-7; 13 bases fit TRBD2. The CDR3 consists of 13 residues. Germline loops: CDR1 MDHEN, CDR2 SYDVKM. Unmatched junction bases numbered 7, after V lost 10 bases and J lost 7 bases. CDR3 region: CATGLAGVREQYF. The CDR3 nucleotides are TGTGCCACCGGACTAGCGGGAGTAAGGGAGCAGTACTTC.

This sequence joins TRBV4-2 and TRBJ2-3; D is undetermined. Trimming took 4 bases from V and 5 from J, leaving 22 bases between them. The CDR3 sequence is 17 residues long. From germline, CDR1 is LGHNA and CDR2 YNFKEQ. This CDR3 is CASSPLELPIQQDTQYF. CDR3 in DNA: TGTGCCAGCAGCCCACTTGAACTTCCCATCCAACAAGATACGCAGTATTTT.